The TCR beta chain under discussion was sequenced for a study of regulatory T cells in long-lasting Graves disease. This clonotype appeared many times. Time point of the sample: persistent/refractory GD, antithyroid drugs over 5 years with positive TRAb. From RNA extracted from PBMCs, the TCR library was made. The TCR beta library used iRepertoire HTBI primers with Arm-PCR amplification of CDR3. TCRdb called the multiplex PCR reads again in MiXCR, with one record for every CDR3 protein. This sample has about 470,000 distinct CDR3 sequences, with 20% to 25% found just once. The origin of this receptor is a female donor with Graves disease. Sequences were derived from peripheral blood mononuclear cells (PBMCs), sampled when the disease was refractory, from a patient treated with antithyroid drugs.

The CDR3 loop reads CASSFVRQGQETQYF. DNA for the CDR3: TGTGCCAGCAGCTTTGTGAGGCAGGGACAAGAGACCCAGTACTTC. J is TRBJ2-5 and V is TRBV7-9; tentative D call: TRBD1 (5 bases). Between the trimmed V and J ends, which lost 3 bases and 2 bases, there was a span of 13 bases. Germline V gene data show CDR1 as SEHNR and CDR2 as FQNEAQ (reference sequence). This CDR3 spans 15 amino acids.